This T cell receptor beta chain stems from a study of shared clonotypes between healthy human individuals. Study-wide background: Each donor's CD4 naive and CD4 memory cells filled three plates apiece, CD8 naive two, and CD8 memory one.

Germline V CDR1 and CDR2: ENHRY, SYGVKD. This CDR3 contains 14 residues. Tens of thousands of T cell genomes (approximately 190 ng DNA) went into each sorted-subset replicate. Profiled with immunoSEQ multiplex PCR; TCRdb holds only in-frame clones, not every one. The data contain nearly 750,000 clones, around 77% of them singletons. Investigators divided CD4+ cells into CD45RA+ naive and CD45RA-negative memory subsets. Study results and caveats: Roughly 5% of naive CD4 clonotypes were common to four donors.

A note on this clone: No antigen is known for it.

The sequence came from a woman in her 30s in good health. The J gene is TRBJ2-5, the V gene TRBV10-3; the match to TRBD2 covers 13 bases. The last part of the DNA fits TRBJ2-7 better; the J call may be wrong. Sequenced input: memory CD4+ T cells sorted from blood. Subset indicated: CD45RA-negative fraction. CDR3 loop: CAIRKTSGGYEQYF. CDR3 DNA: TGTGCCATCAGGAAGACTAGCGGGGGGTACGAGCAGTACTTC.